This passage covers 21 T cell receptor beta chains from one sample sequenced in a study of shared clonotypes between healthy human individuals. Assay used: immunoSEQ multiplex PCR; TCRdb lists only in-frame clones, some missing. The table shows some 2,000,000 clones, with 85% to 95% occurring only once. Sequencing input: naive CD4+ T cells sorted from blood. The subset is: CD45RA+ positively selected. The receptor source for this set is a man aged 18 to 29 in good health.

The V call is TRBV6-1, the J call TRBJ2-2, with D possibly matching TRBD2 (6 bases). The CDR3 spans 13 residues. V lost 8 bases and J 3 bases, leaving 10 bases between the germline ends. CDR1 and CDR2 (germline): MNHNS, SASEGT. The CDR3 loop reads CASFAGYTGELFF. The CDR3 DNA follows: TGTGCCAGCTTTGCGGGGTACACCGGGGAGCTGTTTTTT.

This clone has only one observation. The chain joins TRBV10-1 to TRBJ1-4, with unresolved D. CDR3 length equals 13 residues. Germline CDR1 WNHNN, CDR2 SYGVQD (reference sequence). Trimming stripped 5 bases from V and 2 bases from J, with 6 bases between. The chain's CDR3 is CASSQATNEKLFF. DNA of the CDR3: TGCGCCAGCAGTCAGGCTACTAATGAAAAACTGTTTTTT.

V and J are TRBV28 and TRBJ1-1, with D possibly TRBD1 on 5 matching bases. V was trimmed by 4 bases and J by 5 bases, leaving 11 bases between them. CDR3 length: 13 residues. CDR1 is MDHEN and CDR2 is SYDVKM in the germline V gene. This CDR3 reads CASSSGTATEAFF. The CDR3, as DNA: TGTGCCAGCAGTTCCGGGACGGCGACTGAAGCTTTCTTT.

The CDR3: CASSLVSTGGGADTQYF. As DNA, the CDR3 is TGCGCCAGCAGCTTGGTCTCGACAGGGGGCGGCGCAGATACGCAGTATTTT. The chain has TRBV5-1 and TRBJ2-3; 10 positions match TRBD1. V lost 0 bases to trimming and J lost 4 bases; unmatched junction nucleotides: 8. Germline V gene sequence: CDR1 SGHRS, CDR2 YFSETQ. This CDR3 region has 17 residues.

V is TRBV5-6 and J is TRBJ2-2, with 8 bases fitting TRBD2. Per germline, CDR1 SGHDT and CDR2 YYEEEE. CDR3 size: 15 residues. The ends lost 2 bases at V and 7 bases at J; junction bases unmatched: 7. This chain's CDR3 is CASSLFSGDGGELFF. CDR3 coding DNA: TGTGCCAGCAGCTTATTTAGCGGGGATGGCGGGGAGCTGTTTTTT.

This sequence joins TRBV7-2 and TRBJ2-5; D is uncertain. Trimming left V 4 bases short and J 5 bases short, with 14 bases between. CDR1 and CDR2 from the germline V gene are SGHTA and FQGNSA. The CDR3 has 14 amino acids. This chain's CDR3 is CASSSYAPVETQYF. The CDR3 bases are TGTGCCAGCAGCTCCTACGCCCCGGTGGAGACCCAGTACTTC.

V is TRBV6-5 and J is TRBJ2-5; maybe TRBD2 (6 bases). Trimming cost V 7 bases and J 5 bases, with 20 bases left between them. Germline assignment: CDR1 MNHEY and CDR2 SVGAGI. This CDR3 has 15 amino acids. CDR3 in DNA: TGTGCCAGCACCAAGAGGACACCCCGGGGGGAGACCCAGTACTTC. Its protein product is CASTKRTPRGETQYF.

A note on this clone: The same CDR3 is also encoded by other DNA sequences in this sample. This chain joins TRBV5-6 and TRBJ2-5; 8 bases fit TRBD2. This CDR3 spans 13 amino acids. Unmatched junction bases numbered 0, after V lost 0 bases and J lost 5 bases. Germline CDR1 is SGHDT and CDR2 is YYEEEE. The CDR3 is CASSLAGGETQYF. The CDR3 nucleotides are TGTGCCAGCAGCTTGGCGGGAGGGGAGACCCAGTACTTC. The entire variable domain, with the rest obtained from reference TRBV5-6 and TRBJ2-5, is as follows: DAGVTQSPTHLIKTRGQQVTLRCSPKSGHDTVSWYQQALGQGPQFIFQYYEEEERQRGNFPDRFSGHQFPNYSSELNVNALLLGDSALYLCASSLAGGETQYFGPGTRLLVL.

V is TRBV10-3 and J is TRBJ2-7; 9 nucleotides align to TRBD2. Germline V CDR1 and CDR2: ENHRY, SYGVKD. The CDR3 is 14 amino acids. The trim removed 10 bases at V and 1 base at J, leaving 8 bases unmatched. CDR3: CASGGAGGSYEQYF. The DNA of the CDR3 is TGTGCCAGCGGGGGGGCGGGAGGTTCCTACGAGCAGTACTTC.

The rearrangement links TRBV28 to TRBJ2-7; 9 bases are shared with TRBD1. Germline CDR1 reads MDHEN; CDR2 reads SYDVKM. There are 15 residues in the CDR3. Unmatched junction bases numbered 7, after V lost 4 bases and J lost 3 bases. CDR3 residues: CASSSTGTGIYEQYF. In nucleotides, the CDR3 is TGTGCCAGCAGTTCCACCGGGACAGGGATCTACGAGCAGTACTTC. Complete variable domain (other parts from reference TRBV28 and TRBJ2-7): DVKVTQSSRYLVKRTGEKVFLECVQDMDHENMFWYRQDPGLGLRLIYFSYDVKMKEKGDIPEGYSVSREKKERFSLILESASTNQTSMYLCASSSTGTGIYEQYFGPGTRLTVT.

The V call is TRBV5-4, the J call TRBJ1-2; D possibly corresponds to TRBD1 (5 bases). In germline, CDR1 is SGHNT, CDR2 YYREEE (reference sequence). Trimming shortened V by 4 bases and J by 0 bases, and 16 bases separated the two germline ends. The CDR3 runs to 16 residues. The CDR3 region has the DNA TGTGCCAGCAGCGGGGGAAGGGAAGGAGCTAACTATGGCTACACCTTC. It is translated as CASSGGREGANYGYTF. Full variable domain (rest looked up from reference TRBV5-4 and TRBJ1-2): ETGVTQSPTHLIKTRGQQVTLRCSSQSGHNTVSWYQQALGQGPQFIFQYYREEENGRGNFPPRFSGLQFPNYSSELNVNALELDDSALYLCASSGGREGANYGYTFGSGTRLTVV.

This clone occurred once. The chain carries TRBV28 and TRBJ2-5; tentatively, D is TRBD2 (5 bases). The germline gives CDR1 MDHEN, CDR2 SYDVKM. V lost 2 bases, J lost 4 bases, and 11 bases lay in between. The CDR3 consists of 14 residues. In nucleotides, the CDR3 is TGTGCCAGCAGTTTACGGGATAGGAGAGAGACCCAGTACTTC. This sequence encodes CASSLRDRRETQYF. The full variable domain, with the rest looked up from reference TRBV28 and TRBJ2-5, is DVKVTQSSRYLVKRTGEKVFLECVQDMDHENMFWYRQDPGLGLRLIYFSYDVKMKEKGDIPEGYSVSREKKERFSLILESASTNQTSMYLCASSLRDRRETQYFGPGTRLLVL.

The chain combines TRBV5-1 with TRBJ2-7; TRBD1 agrees at 11 bases. This CDR3 spans 16 amino acids. V dropped 4 bases and J dropped 3; count of bases not matched to a gene: 9. Germline V gene data show CDR1 as SGHRS and CDR2 as YFSETQ. The CDR3 DNA is TGCGCCAGCAGCAGTACCTCCGGGACAGGGGGCTACGAGCAGTACTTC. Amino acid sequence: CASSSTSGTGGYEQYF.

The genes are TRBV20-1 and TRBJ1-5; D gene unclear. The germline gives CDR1 DFQATT, CDR2 SNEGSKA (reference sequence). CDR3 size: 11 residues. Trimming took 2 bases from V and 6 from J, leaving 5 bases between them. The CDR3 loop is CSARNGQPQHF. The DNA for the CDR3 is TGCAGTGCTAGAAACGGTCAGCCCCAGCATTTT.

A word on this clone: The junction departs from the called germline gene at one end, perhaps through a read error. Different DNA sequences within this sample yield the same CDR3. This chain uses TRBV7-2 with TRBJ1-6; maybe TRBD1 (5 bases). This CDR3 contains 14 residues. Germline CDR1 is SGHTA and CDR2 is FQGNSA. CDR3 protein: CASSPRGSNSPLHF. The CDR3 DNA reads TGTGCCAGCAGCCCCCGGGGCTCAAATTCACCCCTTCACTTT.

This chain joins TRBV30 and TRBJ1-1; D perhaps matches TRBD1 (5 bases). With 5 bases removed from V and 5 bases from J, the gap between germline ends came to 15 bases. Germline values: CDR1 GTSNPN, CDR2 SVGIG (reference sequence). The CDR3 extends over 13 amino acids. The CDR3 loop reads CAWSRPQATEAFF. DNA of the CDR3: TGTGCCTGGTCCCGGCCACAGGCTACTGAAGCTTTCTTT.

The chain joins TRBV9 to TRBJ2-3; 13 nucleotides agree with TRBD2. V shed 0 bases and J 5 bases; nucleotides not matched to a gene: 6. The CDR3 covers 17 residues. From germline, CDR1 is SGDLS and CDR2 YYNGEE. The DNA of the CDR3 is TGTGCCAGCAGCGTAGCCCGGACTAGCGGGAGAAGAGATACGCAGTATTTT. Translation: CASSVARTSGRRDTQYF.

The chain joins TRBV19 to TRBJ2-1, with D hard to call. CDR1 is LNHDA and CDR2 is SQIVND in the germline V gene (reference sequence). Trimming took 3 bases from V and 1 from J, leaving 10 bases between them. The CDR3 sequence is 15 residues long. The CDR3 loop is CASSISLFSYNEQFF. As DNA, the CDR3 is TGTGCCAGTAGTATTTCCCTATTTTCCTACAATGAGCAGTTCTTC.

The J gene is TRBJ2-3, the V gene TRBV18, with a tentative D call TRBD2 (6 bases). Germline lookup yields CDR1 KGHSH and CDR2 LQKENI. V lost 6 bases, J lost 2 bases, and 15 bases lay in between. The CDR3 sequence is 15 residues long. CDR3 DNA: TGTGCCAGCTCCCACGGGACTCCGAACACAGATACGCAGTATTTT. Residues: CASSHGTPNTDTQYF. Full variable domain (missing parts from reference TRBV18 and TRBJ2-3): NAGVMQNPRHLVRRRGQEARLRCSPMKGHSHVYWYRQLPEEGLKFMVYLQKENIIDESGMPKERFSAEFPKEGPSILRIQQVVRGDSAAYFCASSHGTPNTDTQYFGPGTRLTVL.

The chain couples TRBV7-8 to TRBJ2-7, with D unclear. This CDR3 is built from 13 residues. CDR1 SGHVS and CDR2 FQNEAQ come from the germline V gene. Trimming cost V 1 base and J 5 bases, with 9 bases left between them. The chain's CDR3 is CASSLDRFHEQYF. CDR3 nucleotide sequence: TGTGCCAGCAGCTTAGATAGGTTCCACGAGCAGTACTTC.

The chain recombines TRBV25-1 with TRBJ2-5, with D perhaps matching TRBD1 (6 bases). This CDR3 comprises 15 residues. Germline V gives CDR1 MGHDK, CDR2 SYGVNS. V lost 2 bases and J 9 bases, leaving 19 bases between the germline ends. As DNA, the CDR3 is TGTGCCAGCAGTGAAGCTCGGGGCTTCTCAGGGGCCCAGTACTTC. It translates to CASSEARGFSGAQYF.